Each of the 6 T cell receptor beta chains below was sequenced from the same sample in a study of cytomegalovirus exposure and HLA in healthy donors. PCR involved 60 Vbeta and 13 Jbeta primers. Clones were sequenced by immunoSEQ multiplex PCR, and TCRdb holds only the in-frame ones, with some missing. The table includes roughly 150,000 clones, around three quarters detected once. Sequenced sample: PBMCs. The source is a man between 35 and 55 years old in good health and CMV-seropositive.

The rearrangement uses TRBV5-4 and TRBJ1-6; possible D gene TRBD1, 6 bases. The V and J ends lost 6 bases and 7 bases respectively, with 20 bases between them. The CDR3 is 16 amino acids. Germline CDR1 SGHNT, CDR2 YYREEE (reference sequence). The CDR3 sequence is CASTPLPGHGNSPLHF. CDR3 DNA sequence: TGTGCCAGCACCCCACTTCCGGGACACGGGAATTCACCCCTCCACTTT.

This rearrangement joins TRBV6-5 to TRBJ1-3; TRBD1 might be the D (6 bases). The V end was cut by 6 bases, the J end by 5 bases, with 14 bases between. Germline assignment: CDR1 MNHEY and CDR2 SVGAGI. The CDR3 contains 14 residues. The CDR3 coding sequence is TGTGCCAGCAGAGAGGGGGGGCCCCGAAACACCATATATTTT. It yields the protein CASREGGPRNTIYF.

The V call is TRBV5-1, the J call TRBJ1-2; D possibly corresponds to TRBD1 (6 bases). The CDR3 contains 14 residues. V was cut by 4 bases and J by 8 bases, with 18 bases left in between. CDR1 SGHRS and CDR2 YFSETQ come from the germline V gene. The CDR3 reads CASSPGTLTEGYTF. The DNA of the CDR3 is TGCGCCAGCAGCCCCGGGACACTTACGGAGGGCTACACCTTC.

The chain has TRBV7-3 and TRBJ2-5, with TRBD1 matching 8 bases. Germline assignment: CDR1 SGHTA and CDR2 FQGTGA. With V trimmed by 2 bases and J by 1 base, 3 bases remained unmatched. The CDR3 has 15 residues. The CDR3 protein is CASSLFGTGQETQYF. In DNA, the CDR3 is TGTGCCAGCAGCTTATTCGGGACAGGCCAAGAGACCCAGTACTTC. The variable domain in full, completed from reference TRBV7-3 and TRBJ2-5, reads GAGVSQTPSNKVTEKGKYVELRCDPISGHTALYWYRQSLGQGPEFLIYFQGTGAADDSGLPNDRFFAVRPEGSVSTLKIQRTERGDSAVYLCASSLFGTGQETQYFGPGTRLLVL.

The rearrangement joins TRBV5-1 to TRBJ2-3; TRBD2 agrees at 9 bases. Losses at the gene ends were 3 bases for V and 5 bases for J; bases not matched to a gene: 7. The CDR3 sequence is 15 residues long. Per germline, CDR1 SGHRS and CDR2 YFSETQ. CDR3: CASSSREGRGDTQYF. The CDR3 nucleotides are TGCGCCAGCAGCTCGCGGGAGGGCCGGGGAGATACGCAGTATTTT.

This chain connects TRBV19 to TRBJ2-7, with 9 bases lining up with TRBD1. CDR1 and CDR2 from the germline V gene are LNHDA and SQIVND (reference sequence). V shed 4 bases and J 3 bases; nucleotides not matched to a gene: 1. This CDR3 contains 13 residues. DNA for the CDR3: TGTGCCAGTAGTACGGGACAGGGCTACGAGCAGTACTTC. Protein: CASSTGQGYEQYF.